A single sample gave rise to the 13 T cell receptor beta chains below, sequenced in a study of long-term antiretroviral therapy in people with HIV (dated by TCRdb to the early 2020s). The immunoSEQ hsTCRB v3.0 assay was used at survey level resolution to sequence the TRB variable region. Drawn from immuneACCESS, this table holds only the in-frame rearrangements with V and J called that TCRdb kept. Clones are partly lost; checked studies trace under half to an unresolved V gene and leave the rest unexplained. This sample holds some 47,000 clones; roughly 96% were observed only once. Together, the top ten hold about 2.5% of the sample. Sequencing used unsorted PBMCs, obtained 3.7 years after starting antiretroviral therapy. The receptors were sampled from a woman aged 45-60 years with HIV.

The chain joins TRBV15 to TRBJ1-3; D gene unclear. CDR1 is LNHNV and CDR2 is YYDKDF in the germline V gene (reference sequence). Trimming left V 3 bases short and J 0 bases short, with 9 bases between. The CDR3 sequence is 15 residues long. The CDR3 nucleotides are TGTGCCACCAGCAGCGGGATGAGCTCTGGAAACACCATATATTTT. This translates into CATSSGMSSGNTIYF.

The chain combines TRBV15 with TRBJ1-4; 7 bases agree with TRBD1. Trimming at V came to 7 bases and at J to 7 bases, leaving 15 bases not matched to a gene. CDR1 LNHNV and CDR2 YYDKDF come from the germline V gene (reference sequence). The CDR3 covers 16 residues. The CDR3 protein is CATTPGGRGSGEKLFF. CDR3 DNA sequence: TGTGCCACCACCCCCGGGGGCAGGGGGAGTGGTGAAAAACTGTTTTTT.

CDR3 nucleotides: TGTGCCAGCAGCGGAGGACTAGCGGGTTCCTACGAGCAGTACTTC. Its protein is CASSGGLAGSYEQYF. The chain recombines TRBV9 with TRBJ2-7, with 11 positions matching TRBD2. CDR3 size: 15 residues. The junction had 3 bases not matched to a gene; V was cut back by 3 bases and J by 1 base. Germline-derived CDR1 and CDR2 are SGDLS and YYNGEE.

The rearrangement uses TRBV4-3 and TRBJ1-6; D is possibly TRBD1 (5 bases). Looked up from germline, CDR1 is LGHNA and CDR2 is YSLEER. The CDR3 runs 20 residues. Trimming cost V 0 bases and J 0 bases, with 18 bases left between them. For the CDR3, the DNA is TGCGCCAGCAGCCAAGATCCCTCCGGGGGGGGAAGCTCCTATAATTCACCCCTCCACTTT. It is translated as CASSQDPSGGGSSYNSPLHF.

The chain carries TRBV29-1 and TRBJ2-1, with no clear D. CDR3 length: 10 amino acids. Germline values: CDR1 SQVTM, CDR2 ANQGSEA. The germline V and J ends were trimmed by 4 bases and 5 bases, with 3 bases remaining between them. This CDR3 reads CSVVNNEQFF. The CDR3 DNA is TGCAGCGTTGTGAACAATGAGCAGTTCTTC.

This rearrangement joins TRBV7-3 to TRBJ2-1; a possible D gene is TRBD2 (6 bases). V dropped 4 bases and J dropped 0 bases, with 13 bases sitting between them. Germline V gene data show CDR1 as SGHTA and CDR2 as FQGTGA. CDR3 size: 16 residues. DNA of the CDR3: TGTGCCAGCAGCTCCAGAGCGGGTCCCTCCTACAATGAGCAGTTCTTC. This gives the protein CASSSRAGPSYNEQFF.

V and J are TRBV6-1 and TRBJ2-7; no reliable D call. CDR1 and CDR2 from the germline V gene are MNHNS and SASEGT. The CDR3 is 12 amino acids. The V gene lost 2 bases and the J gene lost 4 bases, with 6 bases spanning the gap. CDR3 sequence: CASSEMGYEQYF. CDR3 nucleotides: TGTGCCAGCAGTGAAATGGGGTACGAGCAGTACTTC.

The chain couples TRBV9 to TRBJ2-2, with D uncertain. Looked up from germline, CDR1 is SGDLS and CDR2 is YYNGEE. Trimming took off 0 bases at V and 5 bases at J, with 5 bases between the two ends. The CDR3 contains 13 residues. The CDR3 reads CASSVDGTGELFF. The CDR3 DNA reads TGTGCCAGCAGCGTAGACGGGACCGGGGAGCTGTTTTTT.

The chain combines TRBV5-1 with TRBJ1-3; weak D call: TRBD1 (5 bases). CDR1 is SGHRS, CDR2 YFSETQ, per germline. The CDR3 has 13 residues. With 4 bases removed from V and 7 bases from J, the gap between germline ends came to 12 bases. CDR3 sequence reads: CASSRGDHNTIYF. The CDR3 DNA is TGCGCCAGCAGCCGGGGGGATCACAACACCATATATTTT.

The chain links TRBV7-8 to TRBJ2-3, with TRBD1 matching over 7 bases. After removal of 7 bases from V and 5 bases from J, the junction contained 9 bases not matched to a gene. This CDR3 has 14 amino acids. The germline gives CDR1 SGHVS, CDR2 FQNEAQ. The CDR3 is CASTTGTVLDTQYF. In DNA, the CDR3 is TGTGCCAGCACCACCGGGACAGTCCTAGATACGCAGTATTTT. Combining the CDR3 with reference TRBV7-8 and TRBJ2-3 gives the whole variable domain GAGVSQSPRYKVAKRGQDVALRCDPISGHVSLFWYQQALGQGPEFLTYFQNEAQLDKSGLPSDRFFAERPEGSVSTLKIQRTQQEDSAVYLCASTTGTVLDTQYFGPGTRLTVL.

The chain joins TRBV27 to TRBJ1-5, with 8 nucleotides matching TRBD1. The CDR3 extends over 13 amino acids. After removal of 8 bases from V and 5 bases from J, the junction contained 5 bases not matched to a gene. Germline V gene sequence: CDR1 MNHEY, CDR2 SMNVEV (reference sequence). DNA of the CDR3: TGTGCCAGCGGGACAGGAGGCGATCAGCCCCAGCATTTT. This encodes CASGTGGDQPQHF.

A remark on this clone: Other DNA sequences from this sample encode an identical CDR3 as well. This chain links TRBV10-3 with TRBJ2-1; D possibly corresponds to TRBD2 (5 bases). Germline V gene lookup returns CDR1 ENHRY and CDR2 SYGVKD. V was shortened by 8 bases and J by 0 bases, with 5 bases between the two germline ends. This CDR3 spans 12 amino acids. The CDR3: CAIRDSYNEQFF. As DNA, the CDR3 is TGTGCCATCCGGGACTCCTACAATGAGCAGTTCTTC.

The chain's CDR3 is CASRTGGLNTGELFF. In nucleotides, the CDR3 is TGTGCCAGTAGGACAGGGGGACTTAACACCGGGGAGCTGTTTTTT. J is TRBJ2-2 and V is TRBV19, with 9 bases aligning to TRBD1. Losses at the gene ends were 6 bases for V and 2 bases for J; bases not matched to a gene: 4. Germline CDR1 is LNHDA and CDR2 is SQIVND (reference sequence). The CDR3 sequence is 15 residues long.